The present T cell receptor beta chain was sequenced within a study of shared clonotypes between healthy human individuals. Assay runs were performed at deep level. Here immunoSEQ multiplex PCR was the method, and the copy in TCRdb shows in-frame clones only, minus some. The data show about 2.5 million clones, just under 95% seen once. Details on this clone: Its cognate antigen is unknown.

Study-wide findings and caveats: Around 5.3% of naive CD4 clonotypes were shared across a handful of donors.

Deletions cut 2 bases from V and 4 bases from J, with 20 bases between. CDR3 length: 17 amino acids. CDR1 is PRHDT and CDR2 is FYEKMQ in the germline V gene (reference sequence). Adults of Caucasian background living in Nashville, Tennessee made up all donors. This clonotype was sampled from a man aged 18 to 29 in good health. Some clones in this sample may be carry-over from other donors' samples. The chain links TRBV13 to TRBJ1-1, with D possibly being TRBD1 (5 bases). Sequencing was performed on naive CD4+ T cells from PBMCs. Subset noted: CD45RA+ positively selected. The CDR3 sequence is CASSLRSWLEGTTEAFF. CDR3 DNA: TGTGCCAGCAGCTTAAGGTCCTGGTTAGAGGGGACCACTGAAGCTTTCTTT.